This T cell receptor (beta chain) was sequenced during a study of blood T cell repertoires in COVID-19. Background on the study: From T cells, B-cell-depleted T cells, or PBMCs came the material, which was cDNA or gDNA.

Trimming pared 5 bases from V and 0 bases from J, leaving 13 bases between. CDR1 is MDHEN and CDR2 is SYDVKM in the germline V gene. The length of the CDR3 is 15 residues. Per the original methods: Quantification of nucleated cells was approximated via reference gene primer amplification. Measured with immunoSEQ multiplex PCR; TCRdb has only the in-frame clones, and not every one. V and J calls plus clone size are reproduced from that table; the DNA served to infer D and trimming. The top ten hold about 3% of the sample, which has approximately 220,000 clones, approximately 83% seen once. This rearrangement joins TRBV28 to TRBJ1-2; TRBD1 is a possible D gene (5 bases). The sequenced sample was peripheral blood. This TCR came from a woman aged 25 to 39 who had recovered from COVID-19. The CDR3 DNA follows: TGTGCCAGCAGTACGAAACAGGTAACTAACTATGGCTACACCTTC. Residues: CASSTKQVTNYGYTF.